The source of this T cell receptor (beta chain) is a study of T cells after posttransplantation cyclophosphamide. Sequenced by immunoSEQ multiplex PCR; TCRdb stores in-frame clones only, minus some. This sample carries more than 10,000 clones, none of them present only once. Busulfan-fludarabine conditioning, marrow transplant, and cyclophosphamide on days +3 and +4 were administered. Study-wide results and caveats: Donor-recipient repertoire similarity was low at 1-2 months, rising over year one.

A remark on this clone: Its antigen remains unidentified.

The starting material was PBMCs, obtained after allogeneic stem cell transplant with posttransplant cyclophosphamide. The clonotype originates from a female patient in her forties or fifties who received an allogeneic stem cell transplant from an unrelated donor, was CMV-positive, and had acute GVHD only. Some of the T cells may derive from the graft donor.

The CDR3 region is CASSFPALGSNQPQHF. CDR3 DNA: TGTGCCAGCAGTTTCCCCGCCCTGGGCAGCAATCAGCCCCAGCATTTT. The chain recombines TRBV28 with TRBJ1-5; D not resolved. The CDR3 runs to 16 residues. Between the trimmed V and J ends, which lost 3 bases and 1 base, there was a span of 13 bases. CDR1 and CDR2 (germline): MDHEN, SYDVKM. Full variable domain (outside the CDR3, taken from reference TRBV28 and TRBJ1-5): DVKVTQSSRYLVKRTGEKVFLECVQDMDHENMFWYRQDPGLGLRLIYFSYDVKMKEKGDIPEGYSVSREKKERFSLILESASTNQTSMYLCASSFPALGSNQPQHFGDGTRLSIL.